This T cell receptor (beta chain) was profiled in a study of blood T cell repertoires in COVID-19. Looking at the study overall: COVID-19 samples, acute and convalescent, were from the United States, Italy and Spain. PBMCs, B-cell-depleted T cells, or T cells were the source of the cDNA or gDNA that made up the material.

Authors' processing steps: Researchers report that nucleated cell counts were estimated from reference gene primer amplification. Measured with immunoSEQ multiplex PCR; TCRdb has only the in-frame clones, and not every one. V and J calls and clone size follow that table, whereas D and trimming were derived from the DNA. The sample shows under 200,000 clones, about four fifths of them seen only once. Unmatched junction bases numbered 4, after V lost 6 bases and J lost 3 bases. From germline, CDR1 is MNHEY and CDR2 SVGAGI. The CDR3 has 13 amino acids. Specimen: peripheral blood. This clonotype originated in a woman older than 75 with acute or convalescent COVID-19. The genes are TRBV6-5 and TRBJ1-1, with 7 nucleotides matching TRBD1. The CDR3 protein is CASRFTGDTEAFF. CDR3 nucleotides: TGTGCCAGCAGGTTTACAGGGGACACTGAAGCTTTCTTT.